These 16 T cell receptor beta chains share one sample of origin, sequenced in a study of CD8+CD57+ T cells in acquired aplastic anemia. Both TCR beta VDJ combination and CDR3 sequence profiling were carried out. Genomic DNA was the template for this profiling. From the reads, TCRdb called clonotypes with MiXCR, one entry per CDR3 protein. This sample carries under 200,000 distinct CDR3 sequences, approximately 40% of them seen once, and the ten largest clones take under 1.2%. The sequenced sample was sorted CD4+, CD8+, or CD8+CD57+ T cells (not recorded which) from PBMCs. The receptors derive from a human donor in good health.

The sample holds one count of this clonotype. CDR3 DNA: TGCAGTGCTAGAGATGGCGGGAGCCTCCCACCTCAGTACTTC. Residues: CSARDGGSLPPQYF. The chain uses TRBV20-1 and TRBJ2-7; 7 bases match TRBD2. The junction had 12 bases not matched to a gene; V was cut back by 0 bases and J by 10 bases. The V gene's germline CDR1 is DFQATT and CDR2 SNEGSKA (reference sequence). The CDR3 consists of 14 residues.

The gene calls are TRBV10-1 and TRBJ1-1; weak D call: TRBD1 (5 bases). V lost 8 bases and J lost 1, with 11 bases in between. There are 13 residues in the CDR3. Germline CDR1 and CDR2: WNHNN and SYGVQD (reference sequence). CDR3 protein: CASLTVTNTEAFF. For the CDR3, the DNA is TGCGCCAGCTTGACAGTGACGAACACTGAAGCTTTCTTT.

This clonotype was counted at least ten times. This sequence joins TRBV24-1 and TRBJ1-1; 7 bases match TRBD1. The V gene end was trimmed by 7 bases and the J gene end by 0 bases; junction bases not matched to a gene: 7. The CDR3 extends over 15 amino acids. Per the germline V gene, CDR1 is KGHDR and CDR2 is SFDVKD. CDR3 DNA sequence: TGTGCCACCAGCGCGGGACAGTCCATGAACACTGAAGCTTTCTTT. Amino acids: CATSAGQSMNTEAFF.

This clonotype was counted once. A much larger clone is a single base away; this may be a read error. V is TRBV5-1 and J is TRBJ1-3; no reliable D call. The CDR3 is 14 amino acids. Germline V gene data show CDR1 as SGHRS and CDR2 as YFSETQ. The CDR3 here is CVSSLEGGGNTIYF. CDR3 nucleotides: TGCGTCAGCAGCTTGGAGGGCGGCGGAAACACCATATATTTT. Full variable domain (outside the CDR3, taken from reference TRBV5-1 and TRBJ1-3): KAGVTQTPRYLIKTRGQQVTLSCSPISGHRSVSWYQQTPGQGLQFLFEYFSETQRNKGNFPGRFSGRQFSNSRSEMNVSTLELGDSALYLCVSSLEGGGNTIYFGEGSWLTVV.

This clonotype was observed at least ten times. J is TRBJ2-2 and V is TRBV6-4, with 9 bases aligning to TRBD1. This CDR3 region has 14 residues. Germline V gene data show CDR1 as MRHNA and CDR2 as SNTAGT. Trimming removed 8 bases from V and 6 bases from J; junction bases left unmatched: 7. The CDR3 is CASSGQGGPGELFF. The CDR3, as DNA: TGTGCCAGCTCGGGACAGGGCGGACCCGGGGAGCTGTTTTTT.

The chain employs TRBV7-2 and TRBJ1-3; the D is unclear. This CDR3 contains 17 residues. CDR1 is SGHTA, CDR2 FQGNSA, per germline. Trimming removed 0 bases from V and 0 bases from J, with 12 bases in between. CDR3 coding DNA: TGTGCCAGCAGCTTAGCGCGCAGCTTATTCTCTGGAAACACCATATATTTT. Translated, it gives CASSLARSLFSGNTIYF.

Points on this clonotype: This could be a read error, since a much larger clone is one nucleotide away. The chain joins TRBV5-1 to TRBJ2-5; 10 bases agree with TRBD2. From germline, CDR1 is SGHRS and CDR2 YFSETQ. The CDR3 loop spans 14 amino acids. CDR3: CASSPSGGEEAQYF. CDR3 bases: TGCGCCAGCAGCCCCAGCGGGGGGGAAGAGGCCCAGTACTTC.

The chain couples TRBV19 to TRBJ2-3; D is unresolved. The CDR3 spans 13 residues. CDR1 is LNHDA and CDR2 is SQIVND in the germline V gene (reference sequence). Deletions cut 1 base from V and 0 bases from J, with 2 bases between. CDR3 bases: TGTGCCAGTAGTATAGCTAGCACAGATACGCAGTATTTT. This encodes CASSIASTDTQYF.

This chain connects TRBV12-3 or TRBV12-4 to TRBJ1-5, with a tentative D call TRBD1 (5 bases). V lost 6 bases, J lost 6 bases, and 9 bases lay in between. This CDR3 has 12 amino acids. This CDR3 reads CASSQGSQPQHF. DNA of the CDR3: TGTGCCAGCAGCCAGGGTTCTCAGCCCCAGCATTTT.

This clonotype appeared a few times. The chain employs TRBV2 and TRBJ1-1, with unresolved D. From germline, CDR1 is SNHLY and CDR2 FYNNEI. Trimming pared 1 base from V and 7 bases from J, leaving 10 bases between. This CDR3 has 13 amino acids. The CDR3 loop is CASSEVGFDEAFF. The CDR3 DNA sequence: TGTGCCAGCAGTGAAGTCGGGTTTGATGAAGCTTTCTTT. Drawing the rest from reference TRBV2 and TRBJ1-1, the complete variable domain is EPEVTQTPSHQVTQMGQEVILRCVPISNHLYFYWYRQILGQKVEFLVSFYNNEISEKSEIFDDQFSVERPDGSNFTLKIRSTKLEDSAMYFCASSEVGFDEAFFGQGTRLTVV.

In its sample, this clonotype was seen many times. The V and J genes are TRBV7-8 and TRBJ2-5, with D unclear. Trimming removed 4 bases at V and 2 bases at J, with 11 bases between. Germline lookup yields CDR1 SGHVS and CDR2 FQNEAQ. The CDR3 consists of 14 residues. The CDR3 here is CASSSLGPQETQYF. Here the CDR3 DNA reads TGTGCCAGCAGCTCGCTAGGGCCGCAAGAGACCCAGTACTTC.

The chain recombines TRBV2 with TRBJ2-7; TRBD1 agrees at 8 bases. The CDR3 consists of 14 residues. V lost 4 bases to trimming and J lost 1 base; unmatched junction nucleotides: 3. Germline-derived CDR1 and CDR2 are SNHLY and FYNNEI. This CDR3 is CASSVDRASYEQYF. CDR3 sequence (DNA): TGTGCCAGCAGTGTGGACAGGGCATCCTACGAGCAGTACTTC.

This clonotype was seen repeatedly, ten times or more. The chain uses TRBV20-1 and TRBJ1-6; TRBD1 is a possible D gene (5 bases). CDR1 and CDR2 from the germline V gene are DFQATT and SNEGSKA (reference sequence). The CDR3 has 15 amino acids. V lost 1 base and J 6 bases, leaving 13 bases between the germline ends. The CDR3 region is CSARASGIPNSPLHF. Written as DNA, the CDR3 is TGCAGTGCTAGAGCGTCAGGGATACCTAATTCACCCCTCCACTTT.

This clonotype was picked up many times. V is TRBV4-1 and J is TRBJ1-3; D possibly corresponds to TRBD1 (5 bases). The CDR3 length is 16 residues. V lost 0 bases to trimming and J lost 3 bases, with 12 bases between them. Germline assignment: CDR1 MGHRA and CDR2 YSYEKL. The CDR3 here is CASSQDPAGSGNTIYF. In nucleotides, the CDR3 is TGCGCCAGCAGCCAAGATCCGGCAGGGAGTGGAAACACCATATATTTT.

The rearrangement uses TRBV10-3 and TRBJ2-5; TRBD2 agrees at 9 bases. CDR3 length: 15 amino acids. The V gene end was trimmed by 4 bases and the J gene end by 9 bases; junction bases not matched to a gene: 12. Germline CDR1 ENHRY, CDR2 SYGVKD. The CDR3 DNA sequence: TGTGCCATCAGTGCGGTGACTAGCGGAGGGGCGGCCCAGTACTTC. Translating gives CAISAVTSGGAAQYF.

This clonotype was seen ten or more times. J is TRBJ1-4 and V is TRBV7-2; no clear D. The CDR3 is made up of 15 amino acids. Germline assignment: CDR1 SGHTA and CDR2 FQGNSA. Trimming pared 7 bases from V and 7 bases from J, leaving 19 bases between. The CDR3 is CASTSQLGFSEKLFF. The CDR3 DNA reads TGTGCCAGCACCTCCCAACTCGGGTTTTCTGAAAAACTGTTTTTT.